This T cell receptor beta chain was recorded in a study of OX40 agonist ivuxolimab in advanced cancers. Produced via immunoSEQ multiplex PCR; TCRdb's table is partial and in-frame only. The data contain about 78,000 clones, about 84% of them seen just once; the ten biggest clones take up around 0.44%. Germline V gene data show CDR1 as MDHEN and CDR2 as SYDVKM. Between the trimmed V and J ends, which lost 7 bases and 1 base, there was a span of 18 bases. The CDR3 contains 16 residues. The chain links TRBV28 to TRBJ2-3; D perhaps matches TRBD2 (6 bases). The source material was CD4+ or CD8+ T cells sorted from blood, sampled in a trial of the OX40 agonist ivuxolimab. The source of this sequence is an adult with an advanced solid tumor such as melanoma, head and neck, liver or kidney cancer. The CDR3 here is CASTTLSGRRTDTQYF. The CDR3, as DNA: TGTGCCAGCACCACTCTATCGGGGAGGCGCACAGATACGCAGTATTTT.